This entry is about one T cell receptor (beta chain). Unmatched junction bases numbered 15, after V lost 4 bases and J lost 2 bases. The germline gives CDR1 LNHDA, CDR2 SQIVND (reference sequence). The CDR3 has 18 amino acids. These data come from a study of cytomegalovirus exposure and HLA in healthy donors. The PCR employed 60 Vbeta primers together with 13 Jbeta primers. Only in-frame clones appear in the TCRdb table, and some are missing; sequencing was by immunoSEQ multiplex PCR. The sample has 100,000 to 150,000 clones; 81% are singletons. The sequencing input was PBMCs. This clonotype originated in a young man in good health and CMV-seropositive. The chain uses TRBV19 and TRBJ1-1; 8 bases align to TRBD1. CDR3 in DNA: TGTGCCAGTAGTAACCCTAGACGTGGGACAGGAGGCAACACTGAAGCTTTCTTT. Translation gives CASSNPRRGTGGNTEAFF.